The rows below give T cell receptor beta chains drawn from one sample of a study of shared clonotypes between healthy human individuals. Clones were read by immunoSEQ multiplex PCR, and TCRdb kept only the in-frame ones, dropping some. The table includes under 2.5 million clones, about nine tenths detected once. Material for sequencing was naive CD4+ T cells from PBMCs. These receptors were collected from a man between 18 and 29 years old in good health. Some clones in this sample may be carry-over from other donors' samples. The CDR3 runs from the conserved cysteine through the conserved F or W. D genes are given only for firm matches. The listing skips clone size in some rows; elsewhere it reads once, few, many or a size class.

TRBD1	TRBV5-1	NA	15	TRBJ1-1	CASRTRQGMNTEAFF	TGCGCCAGCAGGACCCGACAGGGAATGAACACTGAAGCTTTCTTT
NA	TRBV5-4	NA	14	TRBJ2-2	CASSLPRNTGELFF	TGTGCCAGCAGCTTGCCTCGAAACACCGGGGAGCTGTTTTTT
NA	TRBV30	once	13	TRBJ2-2	CAWTSSWSGELFF	TGTGCCTGGACTAGTAGTTGGAGCGGGGAGCTGTTTTTT
NA	TRBV7-2	NA	14	TRBJ2-5	CASSRGWGQETQYF	TGTGCCAGCAGCAGGGGGTGGGGCCAAGAGACCCAGTACTTC
TRBD1	TRBV2	NA	13	TRBJ1-1	CASNQGASTEAFF	TGTGCCTCCAATCAGGGGGCGAGCACTGAAGCTTTCTTT
NA	TRBV28	NA	12	TRBJ2-3	CASMPGTDTQYF	TGTGCCAGCATGCCAGGCACAGATACGCAGTATTTT
TRBD1	TRBV5-1	NA	15	TRBJ1-5	CASSPRDSRNQPQHF	TGCGCCAGCAGCCCGCGGGACAGTAGAAATCAGCCCCAGCATTTT
TRBD1	TRBV25-1	NA	15	TRBJ2-5	CASSESRGRGETQYF	TGTGCCAGCAGCGAATCGAGGGGGCGTGGGGAGACCCAGTACTTC
NA	TRBV5-6	NA	17	TRBJ2-2	CASISYYRDTNTGELFF	TGTGCCAGCATCTCCTACTACCGGGACACGAACACCGGGGAGCTGTTTTTT
NA	TRBV4-2	NA	17	TRBJ1-2	CASSQRFGGSKNYGYTF	TGTGCCAGCAGCCAACGTTTTGGGGGGTCCAAGAACTATGGCTACACCTTC
TRBD2	TRBV4-3	NA	16	TRBJ2-3	CASSQKPGGITDTQYF	TGCGCCAGCAGCCAAAAACCGGGAGGGATCACAGATACGCAGTATTTT
NA	TRBV29-1	NA	11	TRBJ1-1	CSVGDGAWAFF	TGCAGCGTGGGGGACGGGGCCTGGGCTTTCTTT
NA	TRBV10-3	NA	16	TRBJ2-5	CAISDDIGQTSGEQYF	TGTGCCATCAGTGATGATATTGGACAGACCTCTGGGGAACAGTACTTC
NA	TRBV19	NA	15	TRBJ2-7	CASSIQSESTYEQYF	TGTGCCAGTAGTATCCAGTCAGAGAGTACCTACGAGCAGTACTTC
NA	TRBV6-6	NA	13	TRBJ2-1	CASSDRTRNEQFF	TGTGCCAGCAGTGACAGGACTCGGAATGAGCAGTTCTTC
NA	TRBV4-1	NA	15	TRBJ1-5	CASSQGTDTVQPQHF	TGCGCCAGCAGCCAAGGGACCGACACGGTCCAGCCCCAGCATTTT
TRBD2	TRBV5-1	NA	16	TRBJ2-3	CASSLTTTSGRGTQYF	TGCGCCAGCAGCTTAACCACTACTAGCGGGAGAGGTACGCAGTATTTT
NA	TRBV7-9	NA	16	TRBJ2-1	CASSLTSKRSYNEQFF	TGTGCCAGCAGCTTAACATCAAAGAGATCCTACAATGAGCAGTTCTTC
TRBD2	TRBV6-1	once	19	TRBJ2-4	CASSEGGLAGALAKNIQYF	TGTGCCAGCAGTGAAGGAGGACTAGCGGGGGCCTTAGCCAAAAACATTCAGTACTTC
TRBD2	TRBV5-4	NA	14	TRBJ2-1	CASSPVLAGEKQFF	TGTGCCAGCAGTCCTGTACTAGCGGGAGAAAAGCAGTTCTTC
TRBD2	TRBV6-5	NA	15	TRBJ2-2	CASSRRLAGTGELFF	TGTGCCAGCAGTCGTAGACTAGCGGGGACCGGGGAGCTGTTTTTT
NA	TRBV10-2	NA	19	TRBJ1-5	CASSESSPGSPYSNQPQHF	TGCGCCAGCAGTGAGTCGTCCCCGGGGAGCCCTTATAGCAATCAGCCCCAGCATTTT
TRBD1	TRBV5-4	NA	14	TRBJ2-7	CASSSGQGIREQYF	TGTGCCAGCAGCTCGGGACAGGGTATCCGGGAGCAGTACTTC
TRBD2	TRBV18	NA	15	TRBJ2-1	CASSAGTSDYNEQFF	TGTGCCAGCTCTGCCGGGACTAGCGACTACAATGAGCAGTTCTTC
NA	TRBV4-3	NA	13	TRBJ2-2	CASSQERYGELFF	TGCGCCAGCAGCCAAGAGCGGTACGGGGAGCTGTTTTTT
NA	TRBV4-1	NA	15	TRBJ1-4	CASSQVPGFNEKLFF	TGCGCCAGCAGCCAAGTACCGGGGTTTAATGAAAAACTGTTTTTT
NA	TRBV2	NA	13	TRBJ1-1	CASSSEQNTEAFF	TGTGCCAGCAGTTCGGAGCAGAACACTGAAGCTTTCTTT
NA	TRBV4-1	NA	15	TRBJ2-1	CASSQGRAAYNEQFF	TGCGCCAGCAGCCAGGGCAGGGCGGCCTACAATGAGCAGTTCTTC
NA	TRBV27	NA	13	TRBJ2-5	CASSLFRKETQYF	TGTGCCAGCAGTTTATTTAGAAAAGAGACCCAGTACTTC
TRBD2	TRBV11-2	NA	16	TRBJ2-7	CASSLVAGVAVYEQYF	TGTGCCAGCAGCTTAGTGGCGGGGGTAGCCGTCTACGAGCAGTACTTC
NA	TRBV27	once	13	TRBJ2-1	CASSYRYMGEQFF	TGTGCCAGCAGTTATCGGTATATGGGTGAGCAGTTCTTC
TRBD1	TRBV6-6	NA	15	TRBJ2-2	CASSPGQRNTGELFF	TGTGCCAGCAGTCCGGGACAGCGGAACACCGGGGAGCTGTTTTTT
TRBD1	TRBV28	NA	15	TRBJ2-5	CASSPPNRGLETQYF	TGTGCCAGCAGCCCCCCCAACAGGGGGCTGGAGACCCAGTACTTC
TRBD1	TRBV7-9	once	19	TRBJ2-2	CASSPRRTGGPGISGELFF	TGTGCCAGCAGCCCTCGACGGACAGGGGGTCCCGGGATTTCCGGGGAGCTGTTTTTT
NA	TRBV4-2	few	16	TRBJ1-1	CASSQLGGQGPTEAFF	TGTGCCAGCAGCCAATTAGGGGGTCAGGGGCCCACTGAAGCTTTCTTT
TRBD1	TRBV4-2	few	15	TRBJ1-4	CASSQMDRGREKLFF	TGTGCCAGCAGCCAAATGGACAGGGGGCGTGAAAAACTGTTTTTT
TRBD2	TRBV2	NA	15	TRBJ2-3	CASSEEAGAADTQYF	TGTGCCAGCAGTGAAGAGGCGGGAGCTGCAGATACGCAGTATTTT
TRBD1	TRBV28	NA	14	TRBJ1-6	CASSLQGRGSPLHF	TGTGCCAGCAGTCTACAGGGGCGCGGTTCACCCCTCCACTTT
NA	TRBV27	NA	14	TRBJ2-4	CASSPPGTLNIQYF	TGTGCCAGCAGTCCCCCAGGGACTTTAAACATTCAGTACTTC
NA	TRBV11-2	once	13	TRBJ1-1	CASSQDRYTEAFF	TGTGCCAGCAGCCAGGACAGATACACTGAAGCTTTCTTT